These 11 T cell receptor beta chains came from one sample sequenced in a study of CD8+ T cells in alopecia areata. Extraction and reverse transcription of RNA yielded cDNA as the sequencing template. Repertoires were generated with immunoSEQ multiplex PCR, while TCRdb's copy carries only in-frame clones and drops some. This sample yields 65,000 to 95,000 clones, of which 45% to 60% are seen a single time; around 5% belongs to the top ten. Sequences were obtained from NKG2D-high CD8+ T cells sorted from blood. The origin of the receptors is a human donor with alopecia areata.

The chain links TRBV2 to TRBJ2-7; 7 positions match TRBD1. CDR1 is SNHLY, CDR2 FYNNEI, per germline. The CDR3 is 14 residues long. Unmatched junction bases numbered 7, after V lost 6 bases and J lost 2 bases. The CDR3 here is CASSPGTAAYEQYF. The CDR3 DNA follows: TGTGCCAGCAGCCCCGGGACAGCCGCCTACGAGCAGTACTTC.

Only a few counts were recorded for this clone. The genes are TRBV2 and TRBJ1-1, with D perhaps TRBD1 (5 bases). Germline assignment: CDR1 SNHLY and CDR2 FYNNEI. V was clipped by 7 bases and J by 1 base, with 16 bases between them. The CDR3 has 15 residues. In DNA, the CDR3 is TGTGCCAGCACGATCCCCCAGGGAAAGAACACTGAAGCTTTCTTT. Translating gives CASTIPQGKNTEAFF.

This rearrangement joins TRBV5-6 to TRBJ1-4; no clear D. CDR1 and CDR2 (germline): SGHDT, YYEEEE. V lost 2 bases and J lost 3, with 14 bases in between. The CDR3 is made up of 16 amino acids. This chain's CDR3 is CASSFTGIGANEKLFF. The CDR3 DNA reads TGTGCCAGCAGCTTCACCGGGATCGGGGCTAATGAAAAACTGTTTTTT.

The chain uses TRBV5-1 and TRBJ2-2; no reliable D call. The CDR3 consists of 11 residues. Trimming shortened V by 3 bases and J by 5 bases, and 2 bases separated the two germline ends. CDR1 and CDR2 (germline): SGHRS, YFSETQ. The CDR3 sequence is CASSSTGELFF. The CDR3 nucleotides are TGCGCCAGCAGCTCAACCGGGGAGCTGTTTTTT.

The CDR3 DNA is TGCGCCAGCAGCGGAGACACCTACGAGCAGTACTTC. It translates to CASSGDTYEQYF. The chain carries TRBV5-1 and TRBJ2-7; D unclear. The CDR3 extends over 12 amino acids. Germline lookup yields CDR1 SGHRS and CDR2 YFSETQ. V lost 4 bases to trimming and J lost 2 bases, with 7 bases between them.

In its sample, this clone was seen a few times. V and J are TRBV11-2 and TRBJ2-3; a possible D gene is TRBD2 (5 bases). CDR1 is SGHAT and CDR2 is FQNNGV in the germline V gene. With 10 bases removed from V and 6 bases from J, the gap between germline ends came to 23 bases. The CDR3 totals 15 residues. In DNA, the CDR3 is TGTGCCACCACCGGTGGTGCGGGTGGCATTGATACGCAGTATTTT. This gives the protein CATTGGAGGIDTQYF.

The CDR3 spells CASSHGRQGAYEQYF. The CDR3 DNA reads TGTGCCAGCAGCCACGGGAGACAGGGCGCCTACGAGCAGTACTTC. The V gene is TRBV13, the J gene TRBJ2-7; D is perhaps TRBD1 (7 bases). CDR1 PRHDT and CDR2 FYEKMQ come from the germline V gene (reference sequence). V was shortened by 5 bases and J by 2 bases, with 16 bases between the two germline ends. This CDR3 region has 15 residues.

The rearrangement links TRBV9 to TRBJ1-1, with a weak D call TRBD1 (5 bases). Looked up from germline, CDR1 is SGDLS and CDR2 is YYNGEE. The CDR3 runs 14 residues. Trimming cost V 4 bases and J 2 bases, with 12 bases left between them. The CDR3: CASSPDGGNTEAFF. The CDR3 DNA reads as TGTGCCAGCAGCCCCGACGGGGGAAACACTGAAGCTTTCTTT.

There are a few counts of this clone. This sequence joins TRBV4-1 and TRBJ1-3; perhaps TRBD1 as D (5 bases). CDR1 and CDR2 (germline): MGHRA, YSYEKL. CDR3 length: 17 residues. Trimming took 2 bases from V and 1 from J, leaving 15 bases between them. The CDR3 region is CASSQWMRDASGNTIYF. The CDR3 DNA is TGCGCCAGCAGCCAATGGATGAGGGACGCATCTGGAAACACCATATATTTT.

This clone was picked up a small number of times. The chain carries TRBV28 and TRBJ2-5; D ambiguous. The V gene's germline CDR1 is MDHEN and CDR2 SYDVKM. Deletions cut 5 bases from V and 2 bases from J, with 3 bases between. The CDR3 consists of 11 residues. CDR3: CASSLQETQYF. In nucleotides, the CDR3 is TGTGCCAGCAGTCTGCAAGAGACCCAGTACTTC.

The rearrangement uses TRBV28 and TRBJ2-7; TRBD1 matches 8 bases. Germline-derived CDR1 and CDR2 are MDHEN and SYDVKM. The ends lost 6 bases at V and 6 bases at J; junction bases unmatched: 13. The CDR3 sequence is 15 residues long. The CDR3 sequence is CASRDRTGRRFEQYF. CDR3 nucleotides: TGTGCCAGCAGGGATAGGACAGGGCGAAGATTCGAGCAGTACTTC. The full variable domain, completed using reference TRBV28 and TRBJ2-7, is DVKVTQSSRYLVKRTGEKVFLECVQDMDHENMFWYRQDPGLGLRLIYFSYDVKMKEKGDIPEGYSVSREKKERFSLILESASTNQTSMYLCASRDRTGRRFEQYFGPGTRLTVT.